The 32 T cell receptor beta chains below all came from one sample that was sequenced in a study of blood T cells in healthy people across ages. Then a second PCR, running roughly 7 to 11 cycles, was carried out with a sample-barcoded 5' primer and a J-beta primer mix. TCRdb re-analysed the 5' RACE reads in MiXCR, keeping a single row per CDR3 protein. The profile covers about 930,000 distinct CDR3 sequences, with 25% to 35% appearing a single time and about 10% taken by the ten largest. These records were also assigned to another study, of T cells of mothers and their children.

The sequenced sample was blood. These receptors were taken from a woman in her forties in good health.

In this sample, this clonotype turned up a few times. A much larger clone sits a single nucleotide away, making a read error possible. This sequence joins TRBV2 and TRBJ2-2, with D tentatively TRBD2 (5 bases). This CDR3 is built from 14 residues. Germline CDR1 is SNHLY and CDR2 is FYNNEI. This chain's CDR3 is CAKGQDPNTGERFF. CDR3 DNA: TGTGCCAAGGGTCAGGACCCGAACACCGGGGAGCGGTTTTTT.

The CDR3 DNA sequence: TGTGCCAGCAGCCCCCGGACAGGGTCCCACGAGCAGTACTTC. Protein sequence: CASSPRTGSHEQYF. This chain links TRBV3-1 with TRBJ2-7, with 8 bases lining up with TRBD1. Germline CDR1 is LGHDT and CDR2 is YNNKEL (reference sequence). With 4 bases clipped from V and 5 bases from J, the junction kept 7 bases outside the gene matches. This CDR3 comprises 14 residues.

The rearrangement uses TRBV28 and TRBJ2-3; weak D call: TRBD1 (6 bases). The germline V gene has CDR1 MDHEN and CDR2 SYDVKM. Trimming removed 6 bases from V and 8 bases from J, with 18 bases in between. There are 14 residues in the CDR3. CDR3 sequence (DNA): TGTGCCAGCAGCTCGTCCTCCATAGGGGGTACGCAGTATTTT. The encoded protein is CASSSSSIGGTQYF.

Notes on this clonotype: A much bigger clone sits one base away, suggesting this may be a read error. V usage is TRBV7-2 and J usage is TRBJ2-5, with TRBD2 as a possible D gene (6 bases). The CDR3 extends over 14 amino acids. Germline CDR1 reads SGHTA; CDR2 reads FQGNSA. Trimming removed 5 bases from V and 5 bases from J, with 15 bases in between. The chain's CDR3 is CASSITRRGETQYF. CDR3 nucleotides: TGTGCCAGCAGCATTACACGACGGGGGGAGACCCAGTACTTC.

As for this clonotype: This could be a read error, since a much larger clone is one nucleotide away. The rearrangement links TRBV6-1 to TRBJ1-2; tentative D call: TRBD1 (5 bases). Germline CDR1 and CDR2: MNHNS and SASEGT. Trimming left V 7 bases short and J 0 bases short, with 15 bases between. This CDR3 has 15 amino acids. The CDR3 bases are TGTGCCAGCAATCTGTGGACAACCCCTAACTATGGCTACACCTTC. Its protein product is CASNLWTTPNYGYTF.

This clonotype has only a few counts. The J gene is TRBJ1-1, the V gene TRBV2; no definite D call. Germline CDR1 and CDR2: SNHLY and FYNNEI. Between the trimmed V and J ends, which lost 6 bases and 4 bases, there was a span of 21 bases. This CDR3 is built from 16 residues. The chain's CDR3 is CASSSARAAPGTEAFF. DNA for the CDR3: TGTGCCAGCAGCTCTGCCCGGGCAGCGCCGGGCACTGAAGCTTTCTTT.

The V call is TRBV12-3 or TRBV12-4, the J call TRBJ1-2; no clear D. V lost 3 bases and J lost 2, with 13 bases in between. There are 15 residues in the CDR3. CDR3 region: CASSFAGKGNYGYTF. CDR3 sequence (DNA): TGTGCCAGCAGTTTTGCTGGGAAGGGAAACTATGGCTACACCTTC.

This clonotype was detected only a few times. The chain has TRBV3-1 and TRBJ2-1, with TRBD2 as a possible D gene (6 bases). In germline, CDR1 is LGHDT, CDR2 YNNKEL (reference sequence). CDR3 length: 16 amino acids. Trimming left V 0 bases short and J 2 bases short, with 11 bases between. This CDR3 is CASSQDLLATYNEQFF. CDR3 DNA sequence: TGTGCCAGCAGCCAAGATTTACTAGCCACCTACAATGAGCAGTTCTTC.

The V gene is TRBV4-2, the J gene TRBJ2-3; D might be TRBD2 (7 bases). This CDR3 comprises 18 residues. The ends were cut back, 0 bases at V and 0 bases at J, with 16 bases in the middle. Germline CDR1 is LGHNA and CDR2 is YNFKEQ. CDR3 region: CASSQEDRGAYSTDTQYF. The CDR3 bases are TGTGCCAGCAGCCAAGAGGATCGGGGGGCATATAGCACAGATACGCAGTATTTT.

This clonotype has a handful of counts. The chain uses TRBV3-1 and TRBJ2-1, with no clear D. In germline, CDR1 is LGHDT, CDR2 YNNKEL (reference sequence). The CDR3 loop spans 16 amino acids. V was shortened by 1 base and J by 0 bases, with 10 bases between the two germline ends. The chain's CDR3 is CASSQGVEPSYNEQFF. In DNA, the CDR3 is TGTGCCAGCAGCCAAGGGGTAGAACCCTCCTACAATGAGCAGTTCTTC.

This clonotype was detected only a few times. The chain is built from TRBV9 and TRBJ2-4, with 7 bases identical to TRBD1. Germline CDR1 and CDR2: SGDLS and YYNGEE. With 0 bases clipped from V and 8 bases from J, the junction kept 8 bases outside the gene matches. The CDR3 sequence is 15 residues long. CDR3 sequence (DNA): TGTGCCAGCAGCGTAGCACAGGGGTCTGATGACATTCAGTACTTC. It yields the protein CASSVAQGSDDIQYF.

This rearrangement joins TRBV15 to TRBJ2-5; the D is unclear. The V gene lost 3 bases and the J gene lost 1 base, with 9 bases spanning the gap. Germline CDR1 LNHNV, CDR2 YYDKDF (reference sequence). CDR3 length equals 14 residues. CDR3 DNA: TGTGCCACCAGCAGGTTAGGCGGCCAAGAGACCCAGTACTTC. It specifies CATSRLGGQETQYF.

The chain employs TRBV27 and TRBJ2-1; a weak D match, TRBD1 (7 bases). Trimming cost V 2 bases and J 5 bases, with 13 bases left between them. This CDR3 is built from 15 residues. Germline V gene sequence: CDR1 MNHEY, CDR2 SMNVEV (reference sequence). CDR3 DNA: TGTGCCAGCAGTTTAGGAGGGGGCCTCAACAATGAGCAGTTCTTC. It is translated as CASSLGGGLNNEQFF.

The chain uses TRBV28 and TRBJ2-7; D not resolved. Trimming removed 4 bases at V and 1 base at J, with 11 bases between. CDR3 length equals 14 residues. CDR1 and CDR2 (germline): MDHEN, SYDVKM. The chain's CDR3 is CASSCPSWSYEQYF. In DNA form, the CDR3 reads TGTGCCAGCAGTTGTCCTTCGTGGTCCTACGAGCAGTACTTC. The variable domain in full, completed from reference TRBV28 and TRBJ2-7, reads DVKVTQSSRYLVKRTGEKVFLECVQDMDHENMFWYRQDPGLGLRLIYFSYDVKMKEKGDIPEGYSVSREKKERFSLILESASTNQTSMYLCASSCPSWSYEQYFGPGTRLTVT.

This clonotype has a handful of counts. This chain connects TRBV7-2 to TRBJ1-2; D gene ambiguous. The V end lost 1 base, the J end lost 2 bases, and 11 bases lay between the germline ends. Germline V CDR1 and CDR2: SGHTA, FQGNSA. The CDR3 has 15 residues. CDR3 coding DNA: TGTGCCAGCAGCTTAGGGGAGGGAGGCAACTATGGCTACACCTTC. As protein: CASSLGEGGNYGYTF.

The DNA for the CDR3 is TGTGCCAGCAGTCCGACAGGGTCGGCTGGAAACACCATATATTTT. Its translation: CASSPTGSAGNTIYF. The chain couples TRBV12-3 or TRBV12-4 to TRBJ1-3, with TRBD1 identical over 7 bases. The CDR3 length is 15 residues. J lost 2 bases, V lost 5 bases, and 6 bases had no gene match.

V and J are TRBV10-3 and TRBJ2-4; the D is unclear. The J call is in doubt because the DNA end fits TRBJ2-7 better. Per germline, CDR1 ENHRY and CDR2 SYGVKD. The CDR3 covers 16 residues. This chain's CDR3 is CAISEGSDGGTYEQYF. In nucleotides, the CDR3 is TGTGCCATCAGTGAGGGATCGGACGGCGGTACCTACGAGCAGTACTTC.

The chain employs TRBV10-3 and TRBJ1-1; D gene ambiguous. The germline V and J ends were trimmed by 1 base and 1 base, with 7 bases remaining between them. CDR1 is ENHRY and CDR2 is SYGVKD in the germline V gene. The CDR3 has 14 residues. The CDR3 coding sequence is TGTGCCATCAGTGAGTTGTCCGGGAACACTGAAGCTTTCTTT. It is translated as CAISELSGNTEAFF.

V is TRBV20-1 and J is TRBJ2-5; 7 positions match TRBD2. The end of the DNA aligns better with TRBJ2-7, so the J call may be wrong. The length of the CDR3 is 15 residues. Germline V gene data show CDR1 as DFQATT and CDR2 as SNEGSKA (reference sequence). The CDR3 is CSARDSQGGSYEQYF. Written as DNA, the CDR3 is TGCAGTGCTAGAGATAGCCAGGGAGGGTCCTACGAGCAGTACTTC.

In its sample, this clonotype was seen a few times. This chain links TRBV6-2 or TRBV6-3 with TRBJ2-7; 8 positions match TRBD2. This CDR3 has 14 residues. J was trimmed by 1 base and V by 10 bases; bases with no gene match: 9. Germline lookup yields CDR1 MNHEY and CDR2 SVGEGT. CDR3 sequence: CAIERAGGSYEQYF. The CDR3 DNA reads TGTGCCATCGAGAGGGCGGGGGGATCCTACGAGCAGTACTTC.

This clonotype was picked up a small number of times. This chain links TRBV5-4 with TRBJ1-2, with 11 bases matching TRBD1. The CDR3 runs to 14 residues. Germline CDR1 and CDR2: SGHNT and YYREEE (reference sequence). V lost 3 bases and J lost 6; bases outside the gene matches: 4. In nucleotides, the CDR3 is TGTGCCAGCAGCTGGGACAGGGGGAGCGATGGCTACACCTTC. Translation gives CASSWDRGSDGYTF.

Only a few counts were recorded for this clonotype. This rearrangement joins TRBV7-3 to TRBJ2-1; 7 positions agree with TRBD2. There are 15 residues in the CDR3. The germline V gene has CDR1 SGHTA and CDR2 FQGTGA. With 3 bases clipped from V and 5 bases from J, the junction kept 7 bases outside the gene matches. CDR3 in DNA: TGTGCCAGCAGCTTTTTGGCGGGGGTGAACAATGAGCAGTTCTTC. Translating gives CASSFLAGVNNEQFF.

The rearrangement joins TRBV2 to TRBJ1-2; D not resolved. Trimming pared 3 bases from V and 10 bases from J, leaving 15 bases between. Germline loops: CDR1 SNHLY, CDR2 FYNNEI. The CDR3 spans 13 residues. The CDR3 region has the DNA TGTGCCAGCAGTGAGGTGGAAGGGAATGACTACACCTTC. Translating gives CASSEVEGNDYTF. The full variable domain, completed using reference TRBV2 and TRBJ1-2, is EPEVTQTPSHQVTQMGQEVILRCVPISNHLYFYWYRQILGQKVEFLVSFYNNEISEKSEIFDDQFSVERPDGSNFTLKIRSTKLEDSAMYFCASSEVEGNDYTFGSGTRLTVV.

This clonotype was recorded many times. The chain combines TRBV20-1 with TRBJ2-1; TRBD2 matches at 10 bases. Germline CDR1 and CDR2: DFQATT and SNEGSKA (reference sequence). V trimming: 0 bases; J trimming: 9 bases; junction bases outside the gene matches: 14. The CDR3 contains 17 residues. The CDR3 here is CSARDQGSGGLSVEQFF. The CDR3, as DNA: TGCAGTGCTAGAGATCAGGGTAGCGGGGGGTTGTCGGTTGAGCAGTTCTTC.

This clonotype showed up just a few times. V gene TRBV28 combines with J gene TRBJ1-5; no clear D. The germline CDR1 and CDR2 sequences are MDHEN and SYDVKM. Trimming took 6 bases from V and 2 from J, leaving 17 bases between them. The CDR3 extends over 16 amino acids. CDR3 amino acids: CASRLFSGVGNQPQHF. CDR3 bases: TGTGCCAGCAGGTTGTTTTCCGGGGTCGGCAATCAGCCCCAGCATTTT. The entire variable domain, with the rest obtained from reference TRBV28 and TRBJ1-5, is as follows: DVKVTQSSRYLVKRTGEKVFLECVQDMDHENMFWYRQDPGLGLRLIYFSYDVKMKEKGDIPEGYSVSREKKERFSLILESASTNQTSMYLCASRLFSGVGNQPQHFGDGTRLSIL.

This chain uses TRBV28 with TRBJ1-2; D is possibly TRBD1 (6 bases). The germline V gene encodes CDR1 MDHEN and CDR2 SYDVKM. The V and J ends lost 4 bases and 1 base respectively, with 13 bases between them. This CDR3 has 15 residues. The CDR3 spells CASSSRTAYNYGYTF. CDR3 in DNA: TGTGCCAGCAGTTCTCGGACAGCCTATAACTATGGCTACACCTTC.

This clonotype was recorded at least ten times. CDR3 residues: CASSPMATTYEQYF. In DNA form, the CDR3 reads TGCGCCAGCAGCCCCATGGCCACTACCTACGAGCAGTACTTC. The chain joins TRBV4-1 to TRBJ2-7; D is ambiguous. This CDR3 has 14 amino acids. The V and J ends lost 4 bases and 2 bases respectively, with 12 bases between them. Looked up from germline, CDR1 is MGHRA and CDR2 is YSYEKL.

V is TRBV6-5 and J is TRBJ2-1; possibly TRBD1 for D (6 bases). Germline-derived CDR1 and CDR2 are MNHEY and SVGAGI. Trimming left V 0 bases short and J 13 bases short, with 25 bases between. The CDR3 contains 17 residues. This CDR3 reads CASSYSILGGREETQFF. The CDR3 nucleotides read TGTGCCAGCAGTTACTCGATTTTAGGGGGAAGGGAAGAGACCCAGTTCTTC.

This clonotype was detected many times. CDR3: CASSLAGIGQYF. CDR3 coding DNA: TGTGCCAGCAGTTTAGCGGGAATCGGGCAGTACTTC. The chain carries TRBV28 and TRBJ2-7, with D possibly TRBD2 on 6 matching bases. Trimming pared 2 bases from V and 9 bases from J, leaving 11 bases between. Germline lookup yields CDR1 MDHEN and CDR2 SYDVKM. The CDR3 has 12 residues.

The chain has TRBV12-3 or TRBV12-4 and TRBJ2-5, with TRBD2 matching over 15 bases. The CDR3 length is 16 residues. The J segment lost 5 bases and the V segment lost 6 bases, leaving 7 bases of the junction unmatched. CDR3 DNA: TGTGCCAGCAGATTCGGGACTAGCGGGGGGCAGGAGACCCAGTACTTC. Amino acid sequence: CASRFGTSGGQETQYF.

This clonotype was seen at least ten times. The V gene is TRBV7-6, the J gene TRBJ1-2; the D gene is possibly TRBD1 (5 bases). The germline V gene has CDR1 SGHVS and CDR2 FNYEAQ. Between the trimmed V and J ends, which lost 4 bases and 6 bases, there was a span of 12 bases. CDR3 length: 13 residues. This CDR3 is CASSSSGFDGYTF. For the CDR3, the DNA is TGTGCCAGCAGCTCGTCAGGGTTTGATGGCTACACCTTC.

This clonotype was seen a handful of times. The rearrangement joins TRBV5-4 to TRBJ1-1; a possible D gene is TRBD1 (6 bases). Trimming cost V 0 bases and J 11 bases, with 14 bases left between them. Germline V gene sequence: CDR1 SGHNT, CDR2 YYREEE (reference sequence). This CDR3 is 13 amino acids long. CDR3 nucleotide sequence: TGTGCCAGCAGCTTGGAACAGGGCCACAACGCTTTCTTT. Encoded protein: CASSLEQGHNAFF. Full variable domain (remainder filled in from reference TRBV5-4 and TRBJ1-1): ETGVTQSPTHLIKTRGQQVTLRCSSQSGHNTVSWYQQALGQGPQFIFQYYREEENGRGNFPPRFSGLQFPNYSSELNVNALELDDSALYLCASSLEQGHNAFFGQGTRLTVV.